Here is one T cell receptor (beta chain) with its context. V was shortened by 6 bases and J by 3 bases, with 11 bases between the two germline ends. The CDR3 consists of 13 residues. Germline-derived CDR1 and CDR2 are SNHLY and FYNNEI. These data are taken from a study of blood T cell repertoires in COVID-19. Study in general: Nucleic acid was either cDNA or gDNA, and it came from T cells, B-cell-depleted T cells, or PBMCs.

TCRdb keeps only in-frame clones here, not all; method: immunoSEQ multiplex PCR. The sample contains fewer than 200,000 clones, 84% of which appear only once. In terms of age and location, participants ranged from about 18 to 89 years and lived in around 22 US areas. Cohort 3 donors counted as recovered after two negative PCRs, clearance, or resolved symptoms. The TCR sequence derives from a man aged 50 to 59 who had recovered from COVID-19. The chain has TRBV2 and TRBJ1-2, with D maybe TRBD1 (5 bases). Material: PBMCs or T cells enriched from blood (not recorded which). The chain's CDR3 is CASRGRAHYGYTF. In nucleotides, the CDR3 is TGTGCCAGCAGGGGCAGGGCCCACTATGGCTACACCTTC.